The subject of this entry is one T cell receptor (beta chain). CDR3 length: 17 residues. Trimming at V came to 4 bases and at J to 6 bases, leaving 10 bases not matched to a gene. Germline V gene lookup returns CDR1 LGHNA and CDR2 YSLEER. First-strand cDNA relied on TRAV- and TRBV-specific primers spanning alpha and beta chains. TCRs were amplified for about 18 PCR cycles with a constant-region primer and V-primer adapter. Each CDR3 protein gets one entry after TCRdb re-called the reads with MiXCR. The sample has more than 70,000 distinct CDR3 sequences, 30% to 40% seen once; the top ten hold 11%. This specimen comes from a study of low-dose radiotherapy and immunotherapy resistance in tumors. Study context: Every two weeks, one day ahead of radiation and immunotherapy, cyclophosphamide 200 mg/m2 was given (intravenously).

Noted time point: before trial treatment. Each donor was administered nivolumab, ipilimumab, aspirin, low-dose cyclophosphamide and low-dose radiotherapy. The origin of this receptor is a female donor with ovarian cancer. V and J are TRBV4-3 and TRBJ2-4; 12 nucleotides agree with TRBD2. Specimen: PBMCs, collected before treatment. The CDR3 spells CASSRNLAGGPVNIQYF. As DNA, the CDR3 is TGCGCCAGCAGCCGGAACCTAGCGGGAGGGCCGGTAAACATTCAGTACTTC.